This passage covers 29 T cell receptor beta chains from one sample sequenced in a study of OX40 agonist ivuxolimab in advanced cancers. Generated by immunoSEQ multiplex PCR, the TCRdb table keeps only in-frame clones and is missing some. The sample yields 68,000 or so clones, roughly 83% seen once. Source: CD4+ or CD8+ T cells sorted from blood, taken in a trial of the OX40 agonist ivuxolimab. The receptors derive from an adult with an advanced solid tumor such as melanoma, head and neck, liver or kidney cancer.

The chain carries TRBV19 and TRBJ2-2, with a tentative D call TRBD1 (6 bases). CDR3 length: 13 residues. The V gene lost 11 bases and the J gene lost 1 base, with 11 bases spanning the gap. From germline, CDR1 is LNHDA and CDR2 SQIVND (reference sequence). The CDR3 here is CAGQTGNTGELFF. In nucleotides, the CDR3 is TGTGCCGGCCAGACAGGGAACACCGGGGAGCTGTTTTTT.

This clone was recorded a few times. The rearrangement links TRBV19 to TRBJ2-5; possibly TRBD1 for D (5 bases). CDR1 is LNHDA and CDR2 is SQIVND in the germline V gene (reference sequence). V was shortened by 7 bases and J by 5 bases, with 17 bases between the two germline ends. There are 14 residues in the CDR3. CDR3 sequence (DNA): TGTGCCAGTAAGCAGGGCGGAGTTGTCGAGACCCAGTACTTC. This translates into CASKQGGVVETQYF.

J is TRBJ2-5 and V is TRBV18; 7 positions agree with TRBD1. This CDR3 has 15 amino acids. V lost 3 bases to trimming and J lost 1 base; unmatched junction nucleotides: 5. Germline values: CDR1 KGHSH, CDR2 LQKENI. The CDR3 here is CASSPEGAIQETQYF. CDR3 nucleotide sequence: TGTGCCAGCTCACCTGAGGGGGCGATCCAAGAGACCCAGTACTTC.

The chain is built from TRBV18 and TRBJ1-1; D gene ambiguous. V was cut by 1 base and J by 13 bases, with 16 bases left in between. CDR1 is KGHSH, CDR2 LQKENI, per germline. The CDR3 spans 13 residues. The CDR3 region is CASSPLETPNGFF. CDR3 coding DNA: TGTGCCAGCTCACCACTCGAGACACCAAATGGTTTCTTT.

This chain uses TRBV7-9 with TRBJ2-7, with 7 positions matching TRBD1. V was clipped by 7 bases and J by 2 bases; unmatched bases: 5. The CDR3 has 13 residues. Germline assignment: CDR1 SEHNR and CDR2 FQNEAQ (reference sequence). CDR3 sequence reads: CASTQGTAYEQYF. DNA for the CDR3: TGTGCCAGCACCCAGGGGACAGCCTACGAGCAGTACTTC.

V and J are TRBV4-1 and TRBJ2-5; TRBD2 matches at 9 bases. This CDR3 is 15 amino acids long. V was pared by 1 base and J by 7 bases, with 7 bases of the junction left unmatched. Germline loops: CDR1 MGHRA, CDR2 YSYEKL. The CDR3: CASSQVGGGDGTQYF. CDR3 sequence (DNA): TGCGCCAGCAGCCAAGTAGGCGGGGGGGATGGGACCCAGTACTTC.

V gene TRBV10-1 combines with J gene TRBJ2-2, with unresolved D. Trimming stripped 4 bases from V and 6 bases from J, with 6 bases between. The CDR3 spans 12 residues. From germline, CDR1 is WNHNN and CDR2 SYGVQD (reference sequence). CDR3 DNA sequence: TGCGCCAGCAGTGTGGTTGCCGGGGAGCTGTTTTTT. Amino acids: CASSVVAGELFF.

The chain links TRBV30 to TRBJ1-3, with D hard to call. The CDR3 is 16 amino acids. Per germline, CDR1 GTSNPN and CDR2 SVGIG (reference sequence). Trimming removed 2 bases at V and 1 base at J, with 15 bases between. CDR3 DNA: TGTGCCTGGAGTCTGGGCCCTAGGCTGTCTGGAAACACCATATATTTT. As protein: CAWSLGPRLSGNTIYF. Complete variable domain (other parts from reference TRBV30 and TRBJ1-3): SQTIHQWPATLVQPVGSPLSLECTVEGTSNPNLYWYRQAAGRGLQLLFYSVGIGQISSEVPQNLSASRPQDRQFILSSKKLLLSDSGFYLCAWSLGPRLSGNTIYFGEGSWLTVV.

This chain's CDR3 is CASSPWSGPDTQYF. The CDR3 nucleotides read TGTGCCAGCAGCCCATGGTCGGGGCCAGATACGCAGTATTTT. The V gene is TRBV7-9, the J gene TRBJ2-3; the D call may be TRBD1 or TRBD2 (5 bases each). The CDR3 covers 14 residues. Germline CDR1 is SEHNR and CDR2 is FQNEAQ (reference sequence). V lost 5 bases to trimming and J lost 4 bases, with 13 bases between them.

The chain uses TRBV4-2 and TRBJ2-5; no definite D call. Trimming removed 5 bases from V and 1 base from J, with 11 bases in between. The CDR3 loop spans 14 amino acids. Per the germline V gene, CDR1 is LGHNA and CDR2 is YNFKEQ. In DNA form, the CDR3 reads TGTGCCAGCAGCAACGGGCTGCCCCAAGAGACCCAGTACTTC. Its protein is CASSNGLPQETQYF.

V usage is TRBV5-1 and J usage is TRBJ1-6, with D unresolved. V lost 1 base to trimming and J lost 6 bases, with 11 bases between them. The CDR3 has 15 amino acids. Germline V gene sequence: CDR1 SGHRS, CDR2 YFSETQ. CDR3 DNA: TGCGCCAGCAGCTTGTGGAGTGGGATTAATTCACCCCTCCACTTT. This sequence encodes CASSLWSGINSPLHF.

CDR3 loop: CASSDSYTGELFF. The CDR3 nucleotides read TGTGCCAGCAGTGACTCCTACACCGGGGAGCTGTTTTTT. This sequence joins TRBV6-4 and TRBJ2-2; D not resolved. From germline, CDR1 is MRHNA and CDR2 SNTAGT. This CDR3 is built from 13 residues. The V end was cut by 0 bases, the J end by 3 bases, with 2 bases between.

The chain recombines TRBV5-1 with TRBJ2-3; 7 bases are shared with TRBD2. Germline V lookup: CDR1 SGHRS, CDR2 YFSETQ. The CDR3 totals 16 residues. After removal of 4 bases from V and 3 bases from J, the junction contained 11 bases not matched to a gene. The DNA for the CDR3 is TGCGCCAGCAGCCGGGCGGCCGGTAGCGGGACAGATACGCAGTATTTT. Translating it yields CASSRAAGSGTDTQYF.

This clone was seen only a few times. The chain carries TRBV7-2 and TRBJ2-5; TRBD1 is a possible D gene (6 bases). Germline assignment: CDR1 SGHTA and CDR2 FQGNSA. This CDR3 is 15 amino acids long. V dropped 6 bases and J dropped 1 base, with 15 bases sitting between them. CDR3 nucleotides: TGTGCCAGCAGTTACCTCGACAGGTCCCAAGAGACCCAGTACTTC. This codes for CASSYLDRSQETQYF. Full variable domain (outside the CDR3, taken from reference TRBV7-2 and TRBJ2-5): GAGVSQSPSNKVTEKGKDVELRCDPISGHTALYWYRQSLGQGLEFLIYFQGNSAPDKSGLPSDRFSAERTGGSVSTLTIQRTQQEDSAVYLCASSYLDRSQETQYFGPGTRLLVL.

The CDR3 nucleotides are TGTGCCAGCACGCCGGACGTAGCGCGCTCCTACGAGCAGTACTTC. It yields the protein CASTPDVARSYEQYF. The chain has TRBV6-5 and TRBJ2-7; TRBD2 might be the D (5 bases). Deletions cut 7 bases from V and 0 bases from J, with 16 bases between. The CDR3 covers 15 residues. Per the germline V gene, CDR1 is MNHEY and CDR2 is SVGAGI.

This clone came up a few times. J is TRBJ2-1 and V is TRBV6-6, with D possibly TRBD1 on 6 matching bases. The length of the CDR3 is 12 residues. Germline V gene lookup returns CDR1 MNHNY and CDR2 SVGAGI (reference sequence). V was shortened by 4 bases and J by 9 bases, with 10 bases between the two germline ends. The CDR3 region is CASSSEGGEQFF. The DNA for the CDR3 is TGTGCCAGCAGTTCCGAAGGGGGTGAGCAGTTCTTC.

J is TRBJ2-6 and V is TRBV30, with D unresolved. The CDR3 runs to 17 residues. V lost 0 bases, J lost 0 bases, and 12 bases lay in between. The germline gives CDR1 GTSNPN, CDR2 SVGIG (reference sequence). The CDR3 protein is CAWSVKGPPSGANVLTF. The CDR3 DNA is TGTGCCTGGAGTGTAAAGGGTCCCCCCTCTGGGGCCAACGTCCTGACTTTC. The entire variable domain, with the rest obtained from reference TRBV30 and TRBJ2-6, is as follows: SQTIHQWPATLVQPVGSPLSLECTVEGTSNPNLYWYRQAAGRGLQLLFYSVGIGQISSEVPQNLSASRPQDRQFILSSKKLLLSDSGFYLCAWSVKGPPSGANVLTFGAGSRLTVL.

The V gene is TRBV6-1, the J gene TRBJ1-4; 8 nucleotides match TRBD1. CDR3 length: 14 residues. V lost 7 bases to trimming and J lost 7 bases; unmatched junction nucleotides: 8. Germline V CDR1 and CDR2: MNHNS, SASEGT. The CDR3 is CASTRRGLSEKLFF. CDR3 DNA: TGTGCCAGCACCCGCAGGGGGCTCTCTGAAAAACTGTTTTTT.

This chain uses TRBV6-5 with TRBJ2-7; D remains unclear. The CDR3 is 13 residues long. CDR1 is MNHEY and CDR2 is SVGAGI in the germline V gene. Trimming shortened V by 5 bases and J by 1 base, and 9 bases separated the two germline ends. The CDR3 loop reads CASSARMSYEQYF. In DNA form, the CDR3 reads TGTGCCAGCAGTGCGCGCATGTCCTACGAGCAGTACTTC.

The rearrangement joins TRBV6-6 to TRBJ2-7; TRBD1 matches 8 bases. Losses at the gene ends were 3 bases for V and 0 bases for J; bases not matched to a gene: 7. The CDR3 sequence is 16 residues long. Germline lookup yields CDR1 MNHNY and CDR2 SVGAGI (reference sequence). This CDR3 reads CASSYKITGGSYEQYF. The CDR3 coding sequence is TGTGCCAGCAGTTATAAAATAACAGGGGGCTCCTACGAGCAGTACTTC.

The chain is built from TRBV2 and TRBJ2-3, with unresolved D. Trimming left V 2 bases short and J 0 bases short, with 3 bases between. Germline V gene sequence: CDR1 SNHLY, CDR2 FYNNEI. The CDR3 length is 13 residues. Here the CDR3 reads CASSELSTDTQYF. The CDR3 DNA follows: TGTGCCAGCAGTGAACTTAGCACAGATACGCAGTATTTT.

The CDR3 spells CASSLRLAGAQGQYF. The CDR3 bases are TGTGCCAGCAGCTTACGACTAGCGGGGGCCCAAGGGCAGTACTTC. V is TRBV5-6 and J is TRBJ2-7; 12 nucleotides align to TRBD2. Unmatched junction bases numbered 9, after V lost 2 bases and J lost 9 bases. Germline V gene data show CDR1 as SGHDT and CDR2 as YYEEEE. The CDR3 has 15 amino acids.

The V and J genes are TRBV19 and TRBJ2-5, with D perhaps matching TRBD1 (6 bases). Germline V gene sequence: CDR1 LNHDA, CDR2 SQIVND (reference sequence). Deletions cut 5 bases from V and 2 bases from J, with 15 bases between. The CDR3 contains 15 residues. This CDR3 is CASSPARGNQETQYF. In nucleotides, the CDR3 is TGTGCCAGTAGTCCGGCTAGGGGGAATCAAGAGACCCAGTACTTC.

The CDR3 bases are TGTGCCAGGGGTCACGAGGGCTACACCTTC. This sequence encodes CARGHEGYTF. The chain carries TRBV2 and TRBJ1-2; D unclear. The CDR3 is 10 amino acids. Per germline, CDR1 SNHLY and CDR2 FYNNEI. The V gene lost 9 bases and the J gene lost 8 bases, with 10 bases spanning the gap.

V usage is TRBV2 and J usage is TRBJ1-5; tentative D call: TRBD1 (5 bases). V was pared by 3 bases and J by 7 bases, with 10 bases between. The CDR3 contains 13 residues. Germline V lookup: CDR1 SNHLY, CDR2 FYNNEI. CDR3 coding DNA: TGTGCCAGCAGTGATTCGGGACTCCAGCCCCAGCATTTT. Its protein is CASSDSGLQPQHF. The complete variable domain, with remaining parts taken from reference TRBV2 and TRBJ1-5, reads EPEVTQTPSHQVTQMGQEVILRCVPISNHLYFYWYRQILGQKVEFLVSFYNNEISEKSEIFDDQFSVERPDGSNFTLKIRSTKLEDSAMYFCASSDSGLQPQHFGDGTRLSIL.

V is TRBV4-1 and J is TRBJ2-6; the match to TRBD2 covers 8 bases. V dropped 0 bases and J dropped 1; count of bases not matched to a gene: 5. The CDR3 is 18 residues long. CDR1 is MGHRA and CDR2 is YSYEKL in the germline V gene. As DNA, the CDR3 is TGCGCCAGCAGCCAAGATCCGGGGGGGCCTTCTGGGGCCAACGTCCTGACTTTC. Its translation is CASSQDPGGPSGANVLTF.

The chain has TRBV7-2 and TRBJ2-7; 11 nucleotides match TRBD2. The germline gives CDR1 SGHTA, CDR2 FQGNSA. Trimming cost V 6 bases and J 2 bases; bases outside gene matches: 6. The length of the CDR3 is 15 residues. CDR3 DNA: TGTGCCAGCAGGCAGGGGACTAGCGGTACCTACGAGCAGTACTTC. It encodes CASRQGTSGTYEQYF.

The V and J genes are TRBV5-6 and TRBJ2-7; TRBD2 agrees at 7 bases. This CDR3 contains 14 residues. The J segment lost 4 bases and the V segment lost 0 bases, leaving 4 bases of the junction unmatched. CDR1 SGHDT and CDR2 YYEEEE come from the germline V gene. The CDR3 loop is CASSLAAGTYEQYF. The CDR3 DNA sequence: TGTGCCAGCAGCTTGGCAGCGGGGACTTACGAGCAGTACTTC.

This clone has just one count. The J gene is TRBJ1-5, the V gene TRBV9; D call uncertain. The CDR3 has 13 residues. Germline CDR1 and CDR2: SGDLS and YYNGEE. Trimming left V 0 bases short and J 6 bases short, with 7 bases between. CDR3 protein: CASSVGGGQPQHF. Written as DNA, the CDR3 is TGTGCCAGCAGCGTAGGCGGTGGTCAGCCCCAGCATTTT. The full variable domain, completed using reference TRBV9 and TRBJ1-5, is DSGVTQTPKHLITATGQRVTLRCSPRSGDLSVYWYQQSLDQGLQFLIQYYNGEERAKGNILERFSAQQFPDLHSELNLSSLELGDSALYFCASSVGGGQPQHFGDGTRLSIL.